The sequence of this T cell receptor (beta chain) was determined in a study of blood T cell repertoires in COVID-19. Study details: The study drew acute and convalescent COVID-19 samples from the United States, Italy and Spain. PBMCs, B-cell-depleted T cells, or T cells provided the cDNA or gDNA that made up the material.

Sequencing used immunoSEQ multiplex PCR; TCRdb keeps in-frame clones, though not all of them. This sample has 150,000 or so clones; around four fifths occur once, and the top ten carry 4.4%. Donors in Cohort 3 counted as recovered after two negative PCRs, clearance, or symptom resolution. The length of the CDR3 is 16 residues. Germline CDR1 and CDR2: MGHDK and SYGVNS. V shed 6 bases, J shed 1 base, and the junction held 8 bases outside the gene matches. The V gene is TRBV25-1, the J gene TRBJ2-2; 7 nucleotides agree with TRBD2. The receptor's source is a woman aged 50 to 65 who had recovered from COVID-19. Sequenced input: PBMCs or T cells enriched from blood (not recorded which). This chain's CDR3 is CASRTGSGGNTGELFF. DNA of the CDR3: TGTGCCAGCAGGACGGGATCGGGAGGGAACACCGGGGAGCTGTTTTTT.